The subject of this entry is one T cell receptor beta chain. Deep-level assay runs were performed. Authors' analysis steps: Junction-only immunoSEQ data arrived without quality scores, meaning filtering differed. Clones were sequenced by immunoSEQ multiplex PCR, and TCRdb holds only the in-frame ones, with some missing. Clonal size and the V and J genes are those of that table, whereas D and trimming came from the DNA. The repertoire holds under 2.5 million clones, with 85% to 95% as singletons. The source of the sample is a study of shared clonotypes between healthy human individuals. CD4+ cells yielded CD45RA+ naive and CD45RA-negative memory subsets. Germline CDR1 is SGDLS and CDR2 is YYNGEE. Unmatched junction bases numbered 1, after V lost 4 bases and J lost 7 bases. The CDR3 sequence is 11 residues long.

The receptor was derived from a man in his late teens or twenties in good health. Some clones in this sample may be carry-over from other donors' samples. Sequenced material: naive CD4+ T cells from PBMCs. The subset was: CD45RA+ positively selected. The chain recombines TRBV9 with TRBJ2-5; 7 nucleotides match TRBD1. The CDR3 DNA reads TGTGCCAGCAGCCCAGGGGGGACCCAGTACTTC. It translates to CASSPGGTQYF.